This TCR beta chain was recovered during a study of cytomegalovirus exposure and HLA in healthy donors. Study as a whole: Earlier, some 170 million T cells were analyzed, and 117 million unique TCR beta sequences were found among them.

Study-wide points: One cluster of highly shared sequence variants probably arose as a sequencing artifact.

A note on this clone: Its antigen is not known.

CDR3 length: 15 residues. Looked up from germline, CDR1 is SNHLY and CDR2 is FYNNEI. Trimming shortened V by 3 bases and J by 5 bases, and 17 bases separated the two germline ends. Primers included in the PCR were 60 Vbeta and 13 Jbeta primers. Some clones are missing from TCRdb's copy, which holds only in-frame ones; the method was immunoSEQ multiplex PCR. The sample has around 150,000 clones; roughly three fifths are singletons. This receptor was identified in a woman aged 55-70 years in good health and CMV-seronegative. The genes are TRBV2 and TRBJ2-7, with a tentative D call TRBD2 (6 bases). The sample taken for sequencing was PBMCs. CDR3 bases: TGTGCCAGCAGTGAGGAGGGTGGGAGTTTCCACGAGCAGTACTTC. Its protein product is CASSEEGGSFHEQYF.